What follows are 18 T cell receptor beta chains derived from one specimen sequenced in a study of cytomegalovirus exposure and HLA in healthy donors. 60 Vbeta and 13 Jbeta primers were used in PCR. The protocol was immunoSEQ multiplex PCR, while the TCRdb copy is restricted to in-frame clones and leaves out a portion. Of about 54,000 clones in the sample, less than 85% were seen once. Material: PBMCs. The receptor source for this set is a woman younger than 30 in good health and CMV-seronegative.

In its sample, this clone ranks as medium-sized (0.01 to 0.1%). V and J are TRBV27 and TRBJ2-7; D is ambiguous. Germline V gives CDR1 MNHEY, CDR2 SMNVEV (reference sequence). V lost 4 bases, J lost 0 bases, and 7 bases lay in between. The CDR3 is 13 amino acids. This CDR3 is CASSYSSSYEQYF. The CDR3 region has the DNA TGTGCCAGCAGTTACTCCTCCTCCTACGAGCAGTACTTC.

The rearrangement joins TRBV10-2 to TRBJ2-1, with no clear D. This CDR3 spans 14 amino acids. Deletions cut 4 bases from V and 12 bases from J, with 19 bases between. Per germline, CDR1 WSHSY and CDR2 SAAADI. CDR3 loop: CASSVPLALGAQFF. In nucleotides, the CDR3 is TGCGCCAGCAGTGTTCCCTTGGCCCTAGGAGCGCAGTTCTTC.

This clone was counted a single time. The J gene is TRBJ1-2, the V gene TRBV2; D possibly corresponds to TRBD1 (6 bases). The V gene lost 7 bases and the J gene lost 5 bases, with 11 bases spanning the gap. CDR1 is SNHLY and CDR2 is FYNNEI in the germline V gene. This CDR3 contains 12 residues. The CDR3: CASKGQVYGYTF. In DNA form, the CDR3 reads TGTGCCAGCAAGGGACAAGTTTATGGCTACACCTTC.

This chain uses TRBV19 with TRBJ1-2, with D perhaps TRBD1 (6 bases). V lost 4 bases, J lost 6 bases, and 12 bases lay in between. This CDR3 region has 13 residues. Germline CDR1 and CDR2: LNHDA and SQIVND (reference sequence). CDR3 DNA: TGTGCCAGTAGTACCAATACAGGGAATGGCTACACCTTC. It codes for CASSTNTGNGYTF.

This CDR3 reads CASSGQGAGYGYTF. The CDR3 DNA sequence: TGTGCCAGCAGTGGACAGGGGGCAGGGTATGGCTACACCTTC. The V call is TRBV2, the J call TRBJ1-2; 10 bases map to TRBD1. From germline, CDR1 is SNHLY and CDR2 FYNNEI. This CDR3 is built from 14 residues. The junction had 4 bases not matched to a gene; V was cut back by 4 bases and J by 5 bases.

The rearrangement uses TRBV11-1 and TRBJ2-1, with 7 nucleotides matching TRBD2. The CDR3 is 17 amino acids. The germline CDR1 and CDR2 sequences are SGHAT and FQDESV (reference sequence). The J segment lost 1 base and the V segment lost 1 base, leaving 7 bases of the junction unmatched. The CDR3 DNA reads TGTGCCAGCAGCTTAGTCGGCGGGGGTCTTTCCTACAATGAGCAGTTCTTC. It translates to CASSLVGGGLSYNEQFF.

The chain combines TRBV7-9 with TRBJ1-1; TRBD1 is a possible D gene (6 bases). The CDR3 sequence is 18 residues long. Germline values: CDR1 SEHNR, CDR2 FQNEAQ (reference sequence). Trimming took off 0 bases at V and 0 bases at J, with 17 bases between the two ends. This CDR3 reads CASSLAGQGKVLNTEAFF. CDR3 sequence (DNA): TGTGCCAGCAGCTTAGCGGGACAAGGGAAAGTATTGAACACTGAAGCTTTCTTT.

The rearrangement links TRBV19 to TRBJ2-1, with 8 bases identical to TRBD2. The CDR3 runs 15 residues. Germline V gene lookup returns CDR1 LNHDA and CDR2 SQIVND (reference sequence). J was trimmed by 3 bases and V by 2 bases; bases with no gene match: 3. CDR3 coding DNA: TGTGCCAGTAGTATAAAACTAGCGGACTACAATGAGCAGTTCTTC. Its protein product is CASSIKLADYNEQFF.

The chain is built from TRBV30 and TRBJ2-7; the D is unclear. V dropped 5 bases and J dropped 4 bases, with 12 bases sitting between them. The germline V gene has CDR1 GTSNPN and CDR2 SVGIG (reference sequence). There are 12 residues in the CDR3. The CDR3 spells CAWATTSYEQYF. The CDR3 DNA sequence: TGTGCCTGGGCAACTACCTCATACGAGCAGTACTTC.

The chain carries TRBV4-1 and TRBJ1-2, with 9 bases fitting TRBD1. The V and J ends lost 6 bases and 7 bases, in that order; junction bases with no gene match: 9. CDR3 length: 14 amino acids. Per the germline V gene, CDR1 is MGHRA and CDR2 is YSYEKL. The CDR3 here is CASRIQGAEGGYTF. CDR3 in DNA: TGCGCCAGCAGGATACAGGGGGCGGAAGGTGGCTACACCTTC.

The chain couples TRBV30 to TRBJ1-2; TRBD1 matches 9 bases. This CDR3 is built from 13 residues. CDR1 and CDR2 from the germline V gene are GTSNPN and SVGIG (reference sequence). V lost 8 bases and J lost 3; bases outside the gene matches: 7. Here the CDR3 reads CAIHRGLDYGYTF. In DNA, the CDR3 is TGTGCCATCCACAGGGGGCTCGACTATGGCTACACCTTC. The full variable domain, in which reference TRBV30 and TRBJ1-2 provide the parts outside the CDR3, is SQTIHQWPATLVQPVGSPLSLECTVEGTSNPNLYWYRQAAGRGLQLLFYSVGIGQISSEVPQNLSASRPQDRQFILSSKKLLLSDSGFYLCAIHRGLDYGYTFGSGTRLTVV.

This clone was counted a single time. The gene calls are TRBV18 and TRBJ2-5; 8 bases fit TRBD1. TRBJ2-7 explains the end of the DNA better; the J call may be wrong. Germline assignment: CDR1 KGHSH and CDR2 LQKENI. The CDR3 sequence is 15 residues long. The chain's CDR3 is CASSVADRATYEQYF. The CDR3 DNA reads TGTGCCAGCTCAGTCGCGGACAGGGCGACCTACGAGCAGTACTTC.

This clone is a singleton in its sample. One end of the junction does not line up with germline, which may come from a read error. This chain connects TRBV5-1 to TRBJ2-4; TRBD2 agrees at 9 bases. The CDR3 is 14 amino acids. CDR1 SGHRS and CDR2 YFSETQ come from the germline V gene. The CDR3 region has the DNA TGCGCCAGCAGACCCGGACTAGCGTTGAACAGTCAGTACTTC. Its translation: CASRPGLALNSQYF.

The V call is TRBV15, the J call TRBJ1-2, with 11 bases matching TRBD1. Germline lookup yields CDR1 LNHNV and CDR2 YYDKDF (reference sequence). The CDR3 has 17 residues. With V trimmed by 0 bases and J by 4 bases, 7 bases remained unmatched. CDR3 in amino acids: CATSRDRDRGGGYGYTF. DNA for the CDR3: TGTGCCACCAGCAGAGACCGGGACAGGGGGGGTGGCTATGGCTACACCTTC.

The rearrangement links TRBV5-8 to TRBJ2-5; 7 bases align to TRBD2. The CDR3 is made up of 15 amino acids. Germline CDR1 is SGHTS and CDR2 is YDEGEE. After removal of 0 bases from V and 5 bases from J, the junction contained 7 bases not matched to a gene. DNA of the CDR3: TGTGCCAGCAGCTTGGCCGGGGGGACCCGCGAGACCCAGTACTTC. It encodes CASSLAGGTRETQYF.

The V gene is TRBV14, the J gene TRBJ1-4, with D unresolved. This CDR3 comprises 13 residues. Trimming shortened V by 3 bases and J by 12 bases, and 14 bases separated the two germline ends. The germline V gene has CDR1 SGHDN and CDR2 FVKESK. The CDR3 DNA follows: TGTGCCAGCAGCCAGACCACCGGCGCGGAACTGTTTTTT. Amino acids: CASSQTTGAELFF.

V is TRBV30 and J is TRBJ2-7, with 11 bases fitting TRBD1. The CDR3 runs 13 residues. Germline assignment: CDR1 GTSNPN and CDR2 SVGIG (reference sequence). The V segment lost 5 bases and the J segment 2 bases; nucleotides outside the gene matches: 2. The CDR3, as DNA: TGTGCCTGGTGGGACAGGGGGACCTACGAGCAGTACTTC. Protein: CAWWDRGTYEQYF.

In its sample, this clone was seen once. The rearrangement uses TRBV11-3 and TRBJ2-7, with D tentatively TRBD1 (5 bases). In germline, CDR1 is SGHNT, CDR2 YENEEA. The CDR3 totals 14 residues. Trimming removed 2 bases at V and 6 bases at J, with 14 bases between. The CDR3 reads CASSLSGAGREQYF. The CDR3 DNA reads TGTGCCAGCAGCTTAAGTGGAGCAGGGCGCGAGCAGTACTTC.